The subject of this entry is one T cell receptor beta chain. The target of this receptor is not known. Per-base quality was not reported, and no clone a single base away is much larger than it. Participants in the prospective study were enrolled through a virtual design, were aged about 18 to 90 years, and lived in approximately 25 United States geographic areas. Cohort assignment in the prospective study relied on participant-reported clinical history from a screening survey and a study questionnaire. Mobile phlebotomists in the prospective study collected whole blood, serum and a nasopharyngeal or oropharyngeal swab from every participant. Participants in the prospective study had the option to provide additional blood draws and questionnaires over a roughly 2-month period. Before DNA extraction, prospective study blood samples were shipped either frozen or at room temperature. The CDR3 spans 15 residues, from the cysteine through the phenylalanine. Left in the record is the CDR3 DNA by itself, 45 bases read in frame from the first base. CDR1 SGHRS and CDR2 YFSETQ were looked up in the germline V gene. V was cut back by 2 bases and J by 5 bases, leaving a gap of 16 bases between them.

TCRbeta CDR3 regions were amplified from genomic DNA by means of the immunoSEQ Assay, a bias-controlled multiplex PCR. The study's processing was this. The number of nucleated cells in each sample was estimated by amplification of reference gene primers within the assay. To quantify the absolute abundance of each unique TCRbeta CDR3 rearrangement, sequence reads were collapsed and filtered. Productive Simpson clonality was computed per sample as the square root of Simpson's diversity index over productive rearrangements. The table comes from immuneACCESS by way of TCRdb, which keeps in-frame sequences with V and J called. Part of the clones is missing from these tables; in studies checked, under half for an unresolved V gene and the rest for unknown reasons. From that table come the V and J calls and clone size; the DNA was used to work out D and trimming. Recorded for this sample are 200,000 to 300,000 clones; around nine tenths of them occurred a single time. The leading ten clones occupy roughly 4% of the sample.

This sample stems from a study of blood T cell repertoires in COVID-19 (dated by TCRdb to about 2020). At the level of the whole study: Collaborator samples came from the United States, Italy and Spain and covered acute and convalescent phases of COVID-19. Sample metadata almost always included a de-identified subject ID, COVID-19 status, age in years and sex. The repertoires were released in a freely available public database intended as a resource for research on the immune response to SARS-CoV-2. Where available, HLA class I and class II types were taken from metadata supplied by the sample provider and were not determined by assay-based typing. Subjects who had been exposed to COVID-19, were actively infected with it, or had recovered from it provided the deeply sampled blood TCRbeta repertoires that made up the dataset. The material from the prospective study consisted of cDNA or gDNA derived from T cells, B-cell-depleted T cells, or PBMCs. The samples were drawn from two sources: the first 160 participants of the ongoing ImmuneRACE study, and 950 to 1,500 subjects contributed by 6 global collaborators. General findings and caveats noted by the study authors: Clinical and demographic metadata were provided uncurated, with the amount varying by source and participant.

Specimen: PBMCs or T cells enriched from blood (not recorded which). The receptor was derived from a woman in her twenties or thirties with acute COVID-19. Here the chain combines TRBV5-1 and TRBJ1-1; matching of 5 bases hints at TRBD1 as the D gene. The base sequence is TGCGCCAGCAGCTTAACGCAATGGGGGGGTACTGAAGCTTTCTTT. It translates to CASSLTQWGGTEAFF. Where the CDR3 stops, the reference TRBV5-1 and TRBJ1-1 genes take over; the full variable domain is KAGVTQTPRYLIKTRGQQVTLSCSPISGHRSVSWYQQTPGQGLQFLFEYFSETQRNKGNFPGRFSGRQFSNSRSEMNVSTLELGDSALYLCASSLTQWGGTEAFFGQGTRLTVV.